Listed below are T cell receptor beta chains from one sample, sequenced in a study of blood T cell repertoires in COVID-19. Only in-frame clones appear in the TCRdb table, and some are missing; sequencing was by immunoSEQ multiplex PCR. The profile covers roughly 200,000 clones, with around 83% appearing a single time and less than 3.5% taken by the ten largest. Sequenced input: peripheral blood. The origin of the receptors is a woman in her 30s with active or convalescent COVID-19. The CDR3 runs from the conserved cysteine through the conserved F or W. Fields, in order: J gene, D gene, V gene, CDR3 length, CDR3 DNA, CDR3 protein. A D gene is named only where the DNA matches it firmly.

J gene: TRBJ2-1
D gene: TRBD1
V gene: TRBV29-1
CDR3 length: 14
CDR3 DNA: TGCAGCGCAACGGACAGGGTGTCTGTTCATGAGCAGTTCTTC
CDR3 protein: CSATDRVSVHEQFF

J gene: TRBJ1-5
D gene: NA
V gene: TRBV6-5
CDR3 length: 13
CDR3 DNA: TGTGCCAGCAGTTGGCAGGGGCATCAGCCCCAGCATTTT
CDR3 protein: CASSWQGHQPQHF

J gene: TRBJ2-2
D gene: TRBD1
V gene: TRBV6-5
CDR3 length: 14
CDR3 DNA: TGTGCCAGCAGTACAGGGGCGAACACCGGGGAGCTGTTTTTT
CDR3 protein: CASSTGANTGELFF

J gene: TRBJ1-1
D gene: NA
V gene: TRBV6-6
CDR3 length: 13
CDR3 DNA: TGTGCCAGCAGTTACGGCGGGAACACTGAAGCTTTCTTT
CDR3 protein: CASSYGGNTEAFF

J gene: TRBJ2-7
D gene: TRBD2
V gene: TRBV7-9
CDR3 length: 14
CDR3 DNA: TGTGCCAGCAGCTTGACTAGCGGGAGCTCCGAGCAGTACTTC
CDR3 protein: CASSLTSGSSEQYF

J gene: TRBJ1-2
D gene: TRBD1
V gene: TRBV3-1/TRBV3-2
CDR3 length: 13
CDR3 DNA: TGTGCCAGCAGCAAACAGGGGTTGGATGGCTACACCTTC
CDR3 protein: CASSKQGLDGYTF

J gene: TRBJ2-7
D gene: NA
V gene: TRBV2
CDR3 length: 13
CDR3 DNA: TGTGCCGGAAGGACTGTGGGCTCCTACGAGCAGTACTTC
CDR3 protein: CAGRTVGSYEQYF

J gene: TRBJ2-2
D gene: TRBD2
V gene: TRBV5-1
CDR3 length: 15
CDR3 DNA: TGCGCCAGCAGCTCCGGGGGGATGAACACCGGGGAGCTGTTTTTT
CDR3 protein: CASSSGGMNTGELFF

J gene: TRBJ2-7
D gene: TRBD1
V gene: TRBV10-1
CDR3 length: 13
CDR3 DNA: TGCGCCAGCAGTAAGGGACAGACCTACGAGCAGTACTTC
CDR3 protein: CASSKGQTYEQYF

J gene: TRBJ1-1
D gene: NA
V gene: TRBV5-5
CDR3 length: 16
CDR3 DNA: TGTGCCAGCAGCCGGTCCGGGGTCGGGTTGAACACTGAAGCTTTCTTT
CDR3 protein: CASSRSGVGLNTEAFF

J gene: TRBJ2-7
D gene: TRBD1
V gene: TRBV16
CDR3 length: 15
CDR3 DNA: TGTGCCAGCAGCCAGACTACAGGGGTAGCCTACGAGCAGTACTTC
CDR3 protein: CASSQTTGVAYEQYF

J gene: TRBJ2-7
D gene: TRBD2
V gene: TRBV9
CDR3 length: 15
CDR3 DNA: TGTGCCAGCAGCGTGGGTAGCGGGAGCTCCTACGAGCAGTACTTC
CDR3 protein: CASSVGSGSSYEQYF